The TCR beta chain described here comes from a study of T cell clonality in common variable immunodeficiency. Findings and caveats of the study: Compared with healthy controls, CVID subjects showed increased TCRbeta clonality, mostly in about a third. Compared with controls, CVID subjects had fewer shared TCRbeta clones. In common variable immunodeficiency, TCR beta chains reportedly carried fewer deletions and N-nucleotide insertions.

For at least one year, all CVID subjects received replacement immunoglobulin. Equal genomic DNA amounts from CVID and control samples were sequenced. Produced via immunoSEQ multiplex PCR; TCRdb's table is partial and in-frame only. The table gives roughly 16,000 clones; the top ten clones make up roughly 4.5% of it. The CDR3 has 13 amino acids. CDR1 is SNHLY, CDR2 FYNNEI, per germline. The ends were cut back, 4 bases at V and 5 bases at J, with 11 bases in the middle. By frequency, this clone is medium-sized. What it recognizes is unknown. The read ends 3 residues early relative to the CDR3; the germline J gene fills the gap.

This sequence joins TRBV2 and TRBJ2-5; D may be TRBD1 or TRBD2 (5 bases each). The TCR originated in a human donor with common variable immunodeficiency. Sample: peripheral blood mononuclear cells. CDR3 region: CASSVRGVETQYF. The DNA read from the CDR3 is TGTGCCAGCAGTGTGAGGGGAGTGGAGACC.